This TCR beta chain emerged from a study of shared clonotypes between healthy human individuals. Study-wide context: The donor group consisted of a couple of women and three men, aged 18 to 49.

Splitting of CD4+ cells produced CD45RA+ naive and CD45RA-negative memory subsets. About this clone: Antigen: not known. The sample holds other DNA sequences that translate to the same CDR3.

Sequencing was performed with immunoSEQ multiplex PCR; in TCRdb, only in-frame clones are kept and a portion is missing. This sample yields roughly 1.5 million clones, of which 95% to 99% are seen a single time; less than 0.55% belongs to the top ten. The study's findings and limits: Of the naive CD4 clonotypes, around 4.8% were shared across a few donors. Non-shared clonotypes showed lower generation probabilities than clonotypes common to all four donors.

Trimming cost V 3 bases and J 4 bases, with 7 bases left between them. Germline CDR1 and CDR2: WNHNN and SYGVQD (reference sequence). CDR3 length: 13 amino acids. The TCR comes from a man aged 25 to 40 in good health. V and J are TRBV10-1 and TRBJ2-1; D perhaps matches TRBD2 (5 bases). Sequenced input: naive CD4+ T cells sorted from blood. Subset described: CD45RA+ positively selected. Here the CDR3 reads CASSEGLYNEQFF. In nucleotides, the CDR3 is TGCGCCAGCAGTGAAGGACTTTACAATGAGCAGTTCTTC.